The rows below give T cell receptor beta chains drawn from one sample of a study of naive and memory T cell subsets. TCRdb redid the calling of the UMI-ligation and nested PCR reads with MiXCR, one entry per CDR3 protein. The sample holds 81,000 or so distinct CDR3 sequences, roughly 7% seen once. Sequencing was carried out using central memory CD4+ T cells from blood. These receptors originate from a human donor in good health. Both conserved end residues are part of each CDR3. D genes are given only for firm matches. Size tells how often a clone was seen (once, few, many) or the class of an expanded clone, and some rows leave it out.

>TRBV7-6|-|-|TRBJ2-1
CASSLGGAGGNEQFF
TGTGCCAGCAGCTTGGGTGGAGCCGGAGGAAATGAGCAGTTCTTC
>TRBV29-1|TRBD2|-|TRBJ2-3
CSTWGSGMTDTQYF
TGCAGCACCTGGGGCAGCGGGATGACGGATACGCAGTATTTT
>TRBV12-3/TRBV12-4|-|many|TRBJ1-2
CASSLNGGGGSVKF
TGTGCCAGCAGTTTGAATGGAGGGGGAGGCTCCGTAAAATTC
>TRBV28|-|many|TRBJ1-2
CASRTTADYGYTF
TGTGCCAGCAGGACAACAGCTGACTATGGCTACACCTTC
>TRBV29-1|-|many|TRBJ2-3
CSTRGGGSSASTDTQYF
TGCAGCACCCGCGGGGGCGGGAGCTCAGCTAGCACAGATACGCAGTATTTT
>TRBV13|-|few|TRBJ2-2
CASSLYSFTGELFF
TGTGCCAGCAGCTTATACAGCTTCACCGGGGAGCTGTTTTTT
>TRBV20-1|TRBD1|-|TRBJ2-3
CSARGLQGASTDTQYF
TGCAGTGCTAGAGGACTACAGGGGGCTAGCACAGATACGCAGTATTTT
>TRBV29-1|-|many|TRBJ2-1
CSVAGKSSYNEQFF
TGCAGCGTTGCGGGGAAAAGCTCCTACAATGAGCAGTTCTTC
>TRBV12-3/TRBV12-4|TRBD1|-|TRBJ2-1
CASYGTGRNNEQFF
TGTGCCAGCTACGGGACAGGGAGGAACAATGAGCAGTTCTTC
>TRBV20-1|-|few|TRBJ1-3
CSAPGAGNTIYF
TGCAGTGCCCCAGGAGCCGGAAACACCATATATTTT
>TRBV2|TRBD1|few|TRBJ1-5
CASSTGGESNQPQHF
TGTGCCAGCAGTACAGGGGGAGAAAGCAATCAGCCCCAGCATTTT
>TRBV4-2|TRBD1|-|TRBJ2-4
CASSPRTGEAKNIQYF
TGTGCCAGCAGCCCTAGGACAGGGGAGGCCAAAAACATTCAGTACTTC
>TRBV12-3/TRBV12-4|TRBD2|-|TRBJ2-1
CASGLGESSYNEQFF
TGTGCCAGCGGACTAGGAGAAAGCTCCTACAATGAGCAGTTCTTC
>TRBV20-1|TRBD1|-|TRBJ1-4
CSASGGTGRKLFF
TGCAGTGCTAGCGGAGGGACAGGGCGAAAACTGTTTTTT
>TRBV6-2/TRBV6-3|-|few|TRBJ2-3
CASSSYRAGGTDTQYF
TGTGCCAGCAGTTCCTACAGGGCAGGGGGCACAGATACGCAGTATTTT
>TRBV2|TRBD2|few|TRBJ2-2
CASRGTSGSGELFF
TGTGCCAGCAGGGGGACTAGCGGGAGTGGGGAGCTGTTTTTT
>TRBV20-1|TRBD1|many|TRBJ1-2
CSASGDRDGYTF
TGCAGTGCTAGTGGTGACAGGGATGGCTACACCTTC
>TRBV6-6|-|many|TRBJ1-1
CASSRKDRNTEAFF
TGTGCCAGCAGTCGGAAGGACAGGAACACTGAAGCTTTCTTT
>TRBV12-3/TRBV12-4|-|-|TRBJ2-1
CASYTARGEQFF
TGTGCCAGCTATACGGCGCGGGGTGAGCAGTTCTTC
>TRBV5-6|TRBD2|-|TRBJ2-7
CASSFGLAAGEQYF
TGTGCCAGCAGCTTCGGACTAGCGGCGGGTGAGCAGTACTTC
>TRBV27|-|-|TRBJ2-3
CASSLSPTGISADTQYF
TGTGCCAGCAGTTTATCGCCTACAGGGATATCGGCAGATACGCAGTATTTT
>TRBV12-3/TRBV12-4|-|few|TRBJ1-5
CASSMMTPGQPQHF
TGTGCCAGTTCTATGATGACCCCGGGTCAGCCCCAGCATTTT
>TRBV7-9|TRBD1|-|TRBJ1-3
CASSRWTGAKNTIYF
TGTGCCAGCAGCCGTTGGACAGGAGCGAAGAACACCATATATTTT
>TRBV7-7|-|few|TRBJ2-3
CASSLGRGSSDTQYF
TGTGCCAGCAGCTTAGGCAGGGGAAGCTCGGATACGCAGTATTTT
>TRBV6-2/TRBV6-3|-|many|TRBJ2-7
CASSLTGTHSYEQYF
TGTGCCAGCAGTCTTACCGGGACACACTCCTACGAGCAGTACTTC
>TRBV7-2|-|few|TRBJ2-6
CASSSHSGANVLTF
TGTGCCAGCAGCTCCCACTCTGGGGCCAACGTCCTGACTTTC
>TRBV28|-|-|TRBJ2-3
CASSSLLGGLAGTQYF
TGTGCCAGCAGTTCGTTACTTGGGGGGCTAGCTGGTACGCAGTATTTT
>TRBV5-1|-|many|TRBJ1-1
CASSLKWDTEAFF
TGCGCCAGCAGCTTGAAGTGGGACACTGAAGCTTTCTTT
>TRBV6-5|-|many|TRBJ1-2
CASRPDGQGHYGYTF
TGTGCCAGCAGACCCGACGGTCAGGGCCACTATGGCTACACCTTC
>TRBV20-1|-|many|TRBJ1-6
CSAMDDQSSYNSPLHF
TGCAGTGCAATGGACGACCAGAGCTCCTATAATTCACCCCTCCACTTT
>TRBV9|-|many|TRBJ2-3
CASSGIGTDTQYF
TGTGCCAGCAGCGGAATCGGCACAGATACGCAGTATTTT
>TRBV7-2|TRBD2|-|TRBJ2-7
CASSLGISGGTYEQYF
TGTGCCAGCAGCTTAGGTATTAGCGGGGGGACCTACGAGCAGTACTTC
>TRBV5-5|-|many|TRBJ2-3
CASSLEADTQYF
TGTGCCAGCAGCTTGGAGGCGGATACGCAGTATTTT
>TRBV2|-|many|TRBJ1-6
CASSLFGEGSPLHF
TGTGCCAGCAGCCTCTTCGGGGAAGGATCACCCCTCCACTTT
>TRBV6-6|-|many|TRBJ2-3
CATTLMTTDTQYF
TGTGCCACGACTCTTATGACCACAGATACGCAGTATTTT
>TRBV18|-|few|TRBJ2-3
CASSSGGSGTDTQYF
TGTGCCAGCTCATCAGGGGGGAGCGGCACAGATACGCAGTATTTT
>TRBV5-4|TRBD2|-|TRBJ2-3
CASSLGTSGPRADTQYF
TGTGCCAGCAGCTTGGGTACTAGCGGCCCGCGGGCAGATACGCAGTATTTT